This is a list of T cell receptor beta chains from one sample in a study of CD8 T cells in Susac syndrome. TCRdb re-called the immunoSEQ multiplex PCR reads through MiXCR, storing one row per CDR3 protein. The table shows 170,000 or so distinct CDR3 sequences, with around 94% occurring only once. The source material was CD4+ T cells from PBMCs. The source of these receptors is a human donor with Susac syndrome. CDR3s include the opening cysteine and the closing phenylalanine or tryptophan. Fields, in order: D gene, clone size, J gene, V gene, CDR3 DNA, CDR3 protein. The D gene is left open where the match is weak. Rows may omit the clone size; those that give it use once, few, many or a size class.

D gene: NA
clone size: NA
J gene: TRBJ1-4
V gene: TRBV2
CDR3 DNA: TGTGCCAGCAGTAACCGGGACGGTCCGGAAAAACTGTTTTTT
CDR3 protein: CASSNRDGPEKLFF

D gene: NA
clone size: NA
J gene: TRBJ1-1
V gene: TRBV30
CDR3 DNA: TGTGCCTGGAGCAGATTCACGAACACTGAAGCTTTCTTT
CDR3 protein: CAWSRFTNTEAFF

D gene: TRBD2
clone size: NA
J gene: TRBJ2-5
V gene: TRBV2
CDR3 DNA: TGTGCCAGCAGTGAATACGGGACTAGCTCATTCCAGTACTTC
CDR3 protein: CASSEYGTSSFQYF

D gene: NA
clone size: once
J gene: TRBJ2-5
V gene: TRBV3-1
CDR3 DNA: TGTGCCAGCAGCCAACTCGGGAGCCAAGAGACCCGGTACTTC
CDR3 protein: CASSQLGSQETRYF

D gene: NA
clone size: once
J gene: TRBJ1-6
V gene: TRBV2
CDR3 DNA: TGTGCCAGCAGTGGGGACGGTTCCCTCCACTTT
CDR3 protein: CASSGDGSLHF

D gene: TRBD1
clone size: NA
J gene: TRBJ2-5
V gene: TRBV4-1
CDR3 DNA: TGCGCCAGCAGCCCGGGACAGGGTATAGAGACCCAGTACTTC
CDR3 protein: CASSPGQGIETQYF

D gene: TRBD1
clone size: NA
J gene: TRBJ1-3
V gene: TRBV7-9
CDR3 DNA: TGTGCCAGCTGGCAGGGGGCATCCACTGGAAACACCATATATTTT
CDR3 protein: CASWQGASTGNTIYF

D gene: TRBD1
clone size: NA
J gene: TRBJ1-2
V gene: TRBV18
CDR3 DNA: TGTGCCAGCTCACCAACGGGACAGTACTATGGCTACACCTTC
CDR3 protein: CASSPTGQYYGYTF

D gene: TRBD1
clone size: NA
J gene: TRBJ2-1
V gene: TRBV5-1
CDR3 DNA: TGCGCCAGCAGCTTGTTACAGGGGACCGACAATGAGCAGTTCTTC
CDR3 protein: CASSLLQGTDNEQFF

D gene: TRBD1
clone size: NA
J gene: TRBJ1-1
V gene: TRBV7-9
CDR3 DNA: TGTGCCAGCAGCTCTAGGACAGGAGAGACCACTGAAGCTTTCTTT
CDR3 protein: CASSSRTGETTEAFF

D gene: NA
clone size: NA
J gene: TRBJ2-5
V gene: TRBV7-9
CDR3 DNA: TGTGCCAGCGTAAAGGCGGGCCTACAAGAGACCCAGTACTTC
CDR3 protein: CASVKAGLQETQYF

D gene: TRBD2
clone size: NA
J gene: TRBJ2-5
V gene: TRBV12-3/TRBV12-4
CDR3 DNA: TGTGCCAGCAGCCCCGGGGGGGCCCAAGAGACCCAGTACTTC
CDR3 protein: CASSPGGAQETQYF

D gene: TRBD1
clone size: NA
J gene: TRBJ1-6
V gene: TRBV10-3
CDR3 DNA: TGTGCCATCAGTGAGTCGGGACAGGGAGATTCACCCCTCCACTTT
CDR3 protein: CAISESGQGDSPLHF

D gene: NA
clone size: once
J gene: TRBJ2-3
V gene: TRBV9
CDR3 DNA: TGTGCCAGCAGCTACCCGGGGGTCACAGATACGCAGTATTTT
CDR3 protein: CASSYPGVTDTQYF

D gene: NA
clone size: NA
J gene: TRBJ1-1
V gene: TRBV4-2
CDR3 DNA: TGTGCCAGCAGCGTTGGACAGCCGTACACTGAAGCTTTCTTT
CDR3 protein: CASSVGQPYTEAFF

D gene: TRBD2
clone size: NA
J gene: TRBJ2-3
V gene: TRBV5-4
CDR3 DNA: TGTGCCAGCAGCGGGGGACTAGCGGATACGCAGTATTTT
CDR3 protein: CASSGGLADTQYF

D gene: TRBD1
clone size: once
J gene: TRBJ2-2
V gene: TRBV9
CDR3 DNA: TGTGCCAGCAGCGTGTCGACAGGGATGGAGGCCGGGGAGCTGTTTTTT
CDR3 protein: CASSVSTGMEAGELFF

D gene: TRBD1
clone size: NA
J gene: TRBJ2-7
V gene: TRBV29-1
CDR3 DNA: TGCAGCGTCGTACGGACAGGGGACCACGAGCAGTACTTC
CDR3 protein: CSVVRTGDHEQYF

D gene: NA
clone size: once
J gene: TRBJ2-1
V gene: TRBV12-2
CDR3 DNA: TGTGCAAGTCGCGGATGGACAGGGGACACCTACAATGAGCAGTTCTTC
CDR3 protein: CASRGWTGDTYNEQFF

D gene: NA
clone size: NA
J gene: TRBJ2-7
V gene: TRBV6-5
CDR3 DNA: TGTGCCAGCAGTTACTCGTTACAGGGAGCCTACGAGCAGTACTTC
CDR3 protein: CASSYSLQGAYEQYF

D gene: NA
clone size: NA
J gene: TRBJ2-2
V gene: TRBV21-1
CDR3 DNA: NA
CDR3 protein: CASSKVAGGANTGELFF

D gene: NA
clone size: once
J gene: TRBJ2-7
V gene: TRBV11-2
CDR3 DNA: TGTGCCAGCAGGGGGGGACTCCTGGGCGAGCAGTACTTC
CDR3 protein: CASRGGLLGEQYF

D gene: TRBD1
clone size: NA
J gene: TRBJ1-1
V gene: TRBV7-2
CDR3 DNA: TGTGCCAGCAGCCCCACCTGGACAGGGGGCAGGAACACTGAAGCTTTCTTT
CDR3 protein: CASSPTWTGGRNTEAFF

D gene: NA
clone size: once
J gene: TRBJ1-2
V gene: TRBV20-1
CDR3 DNA: TGCAGTGCTTACCAGGGATATGGCTACACCTTC
CDR3 protein: CSAYQGYGYTF

D gene: NA
clone size: NA
J gene: TRBJ2-1
V gene: TRBV15
CDR3 DNA: TGTGCCACCAGCAGAGATCAAATTTCCCAGTTCTTC
CDR3 protein: CATSRDQISQFF

D gene: TRBD1
clone size: NA
J gene: TRBJ2-7
V gene: TRBV7-2
CDR3 DNA: TGTGCCAGCAGCTTCACGACACAGGGGCTCGAGCAGTACTTC
CDR3 protein: CASSFTTQGLEQYF

D gene: NA
clone size: NA
J gene: TRBJ2-1
V gene: TRBV9
CDR3 DNA: TGTGCCAGCAGCGTAGAAGGGGTAAGGTACAATGAGCAGTTCTTC
CDR3 protein: CASSVEGVRYNEQFF

D gene: TRBD1
clone size: once
J gene: TRBJ2-5
V gene: TRBV7-9
CDR3 DNA: TGTGCCAGCACCCTCGCCGGGACAGAAGAGACCCAGTACTTC
CDR3 protein: CASTLAGTEETQYF

D gene: NA
clone size: once
J gene: TRBJ2-1
V gene: TRBV29-1
CDR3 DNA: TGCAGCGTTGATCAGCTAAGCTCCTACAATGAGCAGTTCTTC
CDR3 protein: CSVDQLSSYNEQFF